This T cell receptor (beta chain) stems from a study of CD8+ T cells in alopecia areata. Study as a whole: Administration of oral tofacitinib to treated patients was at 5 to 10 mg twice daily.

The authors extracted RNA and reverse transcribed it into cDNA as the sequencing template. Using immunoSEQ multiplex PCR, the repertoire was profiled, and TCRdb retains in-frame clones only, with some absent. The sample includes 270,000 or so clones, more than 45% seen only once; the top ten take roughly 1.8%. The treatment here: oral pan-JAK inhibitor, 5-10 mg twice daily. The CDR3 runs 12 residues. Germline CDR1 and CDR2: GTSNPN and SVGIG (reference sequence). V lost 4 bases to trimming and J lost 5 bases, with 11 bases between them. The chain employs TRBV30 and TRBJ1-1, with D possibly TRBD1 on 5 matching bases. The source of this sequence is a human donor with alopecia areata. Sequencing was performed on CD4+ T cells sorted from blood, taken at week 24, from a patient treated with tofacitinib. CDR3: CAWTGRETEAFF. In nucleotides, the CDR3 is TGTGCCTGGACAGGGAGGGAAACTGAAGCTTTCTTT.